This T cell receptor (beta chain) was observed in a study of blood T cell repertoires in COVID-19. The germline CDR1 and CDR2 sequences are SGHDN and FVKESK. After removal of 6 bases from V and 3 bases from J, the junction contained 5 bases not matched to a gene. The CDR3 sequence is 15 residues long. In the original analysis: Nucleated cell number was recorded as an estimate derived from reference gene primer amplification. This table comes from immunoSEQ multiplex PCR, and its TCRdb copy is limited to in-frame clones, with some not included. The V and J calls and the clone size are those of that table, but D and trimming were determined from the DNA. The sample yields 100,000 to 150,000 clones, approximately 90% seen once.

This chain joins TRBV14 and TRBJ2-1, with 10 bases lining up with TRBD1. The sequenced sample consisted of peripheral blood. This TCR derives from a man aged 45-65 years with active or convalescent COVID-19. The CDR3 region has the DNA TGTGCCAGCAGACAGACAGGGGGCCTCTACAATGAGCAGTTCTTC. The encoded protein is CASRQTGGLYNEQFF. The complete variable domain, with remaining parts taken from reference TRBV14 and TRBJ2-1, reads EAGVTQFPSHSVIEKGQTVTLRCDPISGHDNLYWYRRVMGKEIKFLLHFVKESKQDESGMPNNRFLAERTGGTYSTLKVQPAELEDSGVYFCASRQTGGLYNEQFFGPGTRLTVL.